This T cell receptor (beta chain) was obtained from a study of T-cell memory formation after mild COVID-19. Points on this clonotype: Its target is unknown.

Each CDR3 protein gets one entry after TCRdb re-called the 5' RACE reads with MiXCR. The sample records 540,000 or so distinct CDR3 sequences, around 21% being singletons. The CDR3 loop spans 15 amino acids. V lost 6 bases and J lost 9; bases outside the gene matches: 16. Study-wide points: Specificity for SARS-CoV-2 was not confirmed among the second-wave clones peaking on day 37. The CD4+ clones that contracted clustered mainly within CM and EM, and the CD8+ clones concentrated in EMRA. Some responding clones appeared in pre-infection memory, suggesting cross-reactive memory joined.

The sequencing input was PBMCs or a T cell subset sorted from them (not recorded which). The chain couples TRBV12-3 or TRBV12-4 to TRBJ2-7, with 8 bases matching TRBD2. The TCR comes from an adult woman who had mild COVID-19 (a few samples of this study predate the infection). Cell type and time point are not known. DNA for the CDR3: TGTGCCAGCAGCCCCTGGCGGGGGGCAGACTCGGGGCAGTACTTC. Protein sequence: CASSPWRGADSGQYF.